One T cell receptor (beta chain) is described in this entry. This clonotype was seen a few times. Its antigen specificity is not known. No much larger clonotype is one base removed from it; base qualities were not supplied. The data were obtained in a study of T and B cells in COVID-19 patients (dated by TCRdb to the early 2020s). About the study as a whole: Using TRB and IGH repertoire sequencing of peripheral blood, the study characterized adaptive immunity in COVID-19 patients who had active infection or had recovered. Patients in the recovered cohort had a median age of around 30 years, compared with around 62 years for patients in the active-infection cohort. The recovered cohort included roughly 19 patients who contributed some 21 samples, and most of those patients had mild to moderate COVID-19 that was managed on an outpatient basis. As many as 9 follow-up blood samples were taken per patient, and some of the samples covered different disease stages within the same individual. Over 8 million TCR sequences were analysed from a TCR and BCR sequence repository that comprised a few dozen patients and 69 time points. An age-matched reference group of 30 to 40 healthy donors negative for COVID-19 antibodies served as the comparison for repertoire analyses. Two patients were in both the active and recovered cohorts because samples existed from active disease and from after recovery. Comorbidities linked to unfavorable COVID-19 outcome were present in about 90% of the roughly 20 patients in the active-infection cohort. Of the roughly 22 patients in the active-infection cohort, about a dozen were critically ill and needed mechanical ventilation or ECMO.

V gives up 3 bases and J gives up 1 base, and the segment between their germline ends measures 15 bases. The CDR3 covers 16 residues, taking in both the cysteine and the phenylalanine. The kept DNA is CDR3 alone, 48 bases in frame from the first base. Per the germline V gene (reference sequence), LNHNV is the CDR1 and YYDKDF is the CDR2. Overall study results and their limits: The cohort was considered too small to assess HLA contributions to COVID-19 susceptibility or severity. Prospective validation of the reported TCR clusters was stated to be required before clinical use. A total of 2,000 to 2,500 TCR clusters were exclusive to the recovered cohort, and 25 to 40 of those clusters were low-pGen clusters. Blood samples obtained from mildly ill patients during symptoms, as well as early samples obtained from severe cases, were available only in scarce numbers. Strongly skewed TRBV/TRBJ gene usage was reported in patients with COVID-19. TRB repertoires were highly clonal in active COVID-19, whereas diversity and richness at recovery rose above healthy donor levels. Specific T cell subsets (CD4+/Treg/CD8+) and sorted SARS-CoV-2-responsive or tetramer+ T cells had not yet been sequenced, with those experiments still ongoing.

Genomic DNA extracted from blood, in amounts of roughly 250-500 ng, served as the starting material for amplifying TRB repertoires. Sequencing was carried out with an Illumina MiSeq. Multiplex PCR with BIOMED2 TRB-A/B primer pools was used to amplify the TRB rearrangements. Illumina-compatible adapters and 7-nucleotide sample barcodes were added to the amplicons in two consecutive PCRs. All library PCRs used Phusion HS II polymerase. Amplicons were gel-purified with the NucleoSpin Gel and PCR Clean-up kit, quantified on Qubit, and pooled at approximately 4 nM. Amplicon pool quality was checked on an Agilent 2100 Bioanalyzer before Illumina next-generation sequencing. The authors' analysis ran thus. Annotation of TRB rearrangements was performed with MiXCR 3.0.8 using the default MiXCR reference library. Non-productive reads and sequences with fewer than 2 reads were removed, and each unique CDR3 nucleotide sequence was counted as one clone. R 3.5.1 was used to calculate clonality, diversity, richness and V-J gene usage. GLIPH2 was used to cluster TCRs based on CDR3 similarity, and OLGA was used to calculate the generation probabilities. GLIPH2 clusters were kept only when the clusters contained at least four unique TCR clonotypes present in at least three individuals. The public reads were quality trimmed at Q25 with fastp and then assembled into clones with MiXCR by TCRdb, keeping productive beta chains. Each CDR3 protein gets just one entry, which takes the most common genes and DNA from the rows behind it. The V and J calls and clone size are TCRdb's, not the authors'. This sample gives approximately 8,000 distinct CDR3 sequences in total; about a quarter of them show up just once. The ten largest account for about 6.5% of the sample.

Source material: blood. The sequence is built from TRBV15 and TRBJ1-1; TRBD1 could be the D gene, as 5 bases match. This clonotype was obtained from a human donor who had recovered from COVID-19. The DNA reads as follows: TGTGCCACCAGCAGGGGGTCCCTGGGGGGGAACACTGAAGCTTTCTTT. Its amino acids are CATSRGSLGGNTEAFF. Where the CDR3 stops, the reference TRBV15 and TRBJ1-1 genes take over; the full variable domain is DAMVIQNPRYQVTQFGKPVTLSCSQTLNHNVMYWYQQKSSQAPKLLFHYYDKDFNNEADTPDNFQSRRPNTSFCFLDIRSPGLGDTAMYLCATSRGSLGGNTEAFFGQGTRLTVV.